Each of the 25 T cell receptor beta chains below was sequenced from the same sample in a study of early T cells in non-severe SARS-CoV-2 infection. Each CDR3 protein gets one entry after TCRdb re-called the 5' RACE reads with MiXCR. The sample holds approximately 74,000 distinct CDR3 sequences, 11% to 15% seen once. The sequencing sample was made of whole blood. These receptors all come from an adult who was a healthcare worker with PCR-confirmed SARS-CoV-2 infection or an uninfected control (not recorded which).

This clonotype was recorded a few times. V is TRBV7-9 and J is TRBJ2-7; tentatively, D is TRBD2 (5 bases). V gave up 5 bases and J gave up 6 bases, with 14 bases separating them. The CDR3 has 13 residues. The germline CDR1 and CDR2 sequences are SEHNR and FQNEAQ (reference sequence). The CDR3 region is CASSQGPGSEQYF. DNA of the CDR3: TGTGCCAGCAGCCAAGGTCCGGGATCCGAGCAGTACTTC.

The rearrangement links TRBV6-2 or TRBV6-3 to TRBJ1-5, with 7 bases identical to TRBD1. The trim removed 7 bases at V and 10 bases at J, leaving 13 bases unmatched. Germline V gene sequence: CDR1 MNHEY, CDR2 SVGEGT. The CDR3 contains 14 residues. The CDR3 is CASTPGTAIRPQHF. For the CDR3, the DNA is TGTGCCAGCACCCCCGGGACAGCTATCAGACCCCAGCATTTT.

This clonotype was counted a few times. This sequence joins TRBV7-2 and TRBJ2-5, with no clear D. Trimming stripped 1 base from V and 5 bases from J, with 11 bases between. This CDR3 contains 14 residues. From germline, CDR1 is SGHTA and CDR2 FQGNSA. The CDR3 coding sequence is TGTGCCAGCAGCTTAGTTCCCCCCTTTGAGACCCAGTACTTC. Its translation: CASSLVPPFETQYF.

The chain has TRBV29-1 and TRBJ2-1, with TRBD2 identical over 8 bases. The germline V gene encodes CDR1 SQVTM and CDR2 ANQGSEA. Trimming removed 7 bases from V and 2 bases from J; junction bases left unmatched: 7. The CDR3 sequence is 14 residues long. The CDR3 DNA follows: TGCAGCGCAGACCTAGCGGGTACCTACAATGAGCAGTTCTTC. It specifies CSADLAGTYNEQFF.

This chain connects TRBV6-6 to TRBJ2-3; 10 bases fit TRBD1. CDR1 MNHNY and CDR2 SVGAGI come from the germline V gene (reference sequence). After removal of 7 bases from V and 4 bases from J, the junction contained 8 bases not matched to a gene. The CDR3 length is 15 residues. CDR3 protein: CASNPPGQGSDTQYF. The CDR3, as DNA: TGTGCCAGCAACCCCCCGGGACAGGGGTCAGATACGCAGTATTTT.

This chain joins TRBV29-1 and TRBJ1-2; 7 bases line up with TRBD1. This CDR3 is built from 17 residues. The J segment lost 2 bases and the V segment lost 2 bases, leaving 14 bases of the junction unmatched. CDR1 is SQVTM, CDR2 ANQGSEA, per germline. CDR3 bases: TGCAGCGTTGAAAAGCTTGCAGGGGGAAAGGGGAACTATGGCTACACCTTC. It specifies CSVEKLAGGKGNYGYTF.

This clonotype was recorded at least ten times. V usage is TRBV15 and J usage is TRBJ2-1; D unresolved. Trimming stripped 4 bases from V and 0 bases from J, with 7 bases between. Germline V CDR1 and CDR2: LNHNV, YYDKDF (reference sequence). The CDR3 is made up of 14 amino acids. In DNA form, the CDR3 reads TGTGCCACCAGCATATTATCCTCCTACAATGAGCAGTTCTTC. Translated, it gives CATSILSSYNEQFF.

In its sample, this clonotype ranks as medium-sized. CDR3 in amino acids: CSARGPNVGGGNTIYF. The CDR3 region has the DNA TGCAGTGCTAGGGGCCCCAACGTGGGAGGTGGAAACACCATATATTTT. The chain combines TRBV20-1 with TRBJ1-3; the D is unclear. CDR3 length: 16 amino acids. V lost 3 bases and J lost 3, with 18 bases in between. Looked up from germline, CDR1 is DFQATT and CDR2 is SNEGSKA (reference sequence).

The chain links TRBV11-2 to TRBJ2-2; D call uncertain. This CDR3 is built from 14 residues. CDR1 SGHAT and CDR2 FQNNGV come from the germline V gene. V was shortened by 1 base and J by 6 bases, with 9 bases between the two germline ends. The chain's CDR3 is CASSLVPGPGELFF. CDR3 bases: TGTGCCAGCAGCTTAGTCCCAGGTCCCGGGGAGCTGTTTTTT. Based on the CDR3 plus reference TRBV11-2 and TRBJ2-2, the full variable domain is EAGVAQSPRYKIIEKRQSVAFWCNPISGHATLYWYQQILGQGPKLLIQFQNNGVVDDSQLPKDRFSAERLKGVDSTLKIQPAKLEDSAVYLCASSLVPGPGELFFGEGSRLTVL.

The chain is built from TRBV18 and TRBJ2-7, with D unclear. This CDR3 spans 12 amino acids. Looked up from germline, CDR1 is KGHSH and CDR2 is LQKENI. V lost 1 base, J lost 7 bases, and 8 bases lay in between. Written as DNA, the CDR3 is TGTGCCAGCTCACCACAACAACGTGAGCAGTACTTC. Its translation: CASSPQQREQYF.

The rearrangement uses TRBV11-3 and TRBJ1-1, with D possibly TRBD1 on 5 matching bases. Germline V gene sequence: CDR1 SGHNT, CDR2 YENEEA. The length of the CDR3 is 15 residues. V lost 4 bases, J lost 1 base, and 13 bases lay in between. The CDR3 spells CASSSDSIGNTEAFF. In DNA, the CDR3 is TGTGCCAGCAGCTCCGACAGTATTGGGAACACTGAAGCTTTCTTT.

This clonotype has at least ten counts. J is TRBJ1-2 and V is TRBV12-2; whether TRBD1, the table's D call, matches the DNA was not checked. TRBV12-2 represents a pseudogene. The CDR3 contains 15 residues. The CDR3: CASRLKSRGSYGYTF. The CDR3 DNA sequence: TGTGCAAGTCGCTTAAAATCGAGGGGGAGCTATGGCTACACCTTC.

In its sample, this clonotype was seen a few times. The V call is TRBV29-1, the J call TRBJ2-2; no clear D. There are 15 residues in the CDR3. The V gene's germline CDR1 is SQVTM and CDR2 ANQGSEA. The V gene lost 4 bases and the J gene lost 0 bases, with 12 bases spanning the gap. The CDR3 sequence: CSVASHAPNTGELFF. Here the CDR3 DNA reads TGCAGCGTTGCCTCACATGCACCGAACACCGGGGAGCTGTTTTTT.

This clonotype was recorded many times. This chain connects TRBV7-3 to TRBJ2-3; D is possibly TRBD2 (6 bases). Germline V CDR1 and CDR2: SGHTA, FQGTGA. CDR3 size: 16 residues. Trimming took 3 bases from V and 1 from J, leaving 14 bases between them. The CDR3 is CASSLRGMRGTDTQYF. CDR3 DNA: TGTGCCAGCAGCTTGCGGGGAATGAGGGGCACAGATACGCAGTATTTT. The whole variable domain, remainder taken from reference TRBV7-3 and TRBJ2-3, is GAGVSQTPSNKVTEKGKYVELRCDPISGHTALYWYRQSLGQGPEFLIYFQGTGAADDSGLPNDRFFAVRPEGSVSTLKIQRTERGDSAVYLCASSLRGMRGTDTQYFGPGTRLTVL.

V usage is TRBV9 and J usage is TRBJ1-5; D is perhaps TRBD1 (5 bases). Germline V lookup: CDR1 SGDLS, CDR2 YYNGEE. The CDR3 totals 14 residues. With 0 bases removed from V and 6 bases from J, the gap between germline ends came to 10 bases. The CDR3 DNA is TGTGCCAGCAGCGTAGATGGGGCGCTTCAGCCCCAGCATTTT. Residues: CASSVDGALQPQHF. The full variable domain, its missing parts supplied by reference TRBV9 and TRBJ1-5, is DSGVTQTPKHLITATGQRVTLRCSPRSGDLSVYWYQQSLDQGLQFLIQYYNGEERAKGNILERFSAQQFPDLHSELNLSSLELGDSALYFCASSVDGALQPQHFGDGTRLSIL.

In DNA, the CDR3 is TGCGCCAGCAGCGCTTCCGGGACAGCTACGTCGAGGAAAGCTTTCTTT. Residues: CASSASGTATSRKAFF. The genes are TRBV5-1 and TRBJ1-1, with TRBD1 identical over 7 bases. CDR1 SGHRS and CDR2 YFSETQ come from the germline V gene. The CDR3 is 16 residues long. Unmatched junction bases numbered 18, after V lost 4 bases and J lost 9 bases.

This clonotype was seen only a few times. The chain couples TRBV11-2 to TRBJ1-2; D is possibly TRBD1 (6 bases). Between the trimmed V and J ends, which lost 5 bases and 1 base, there was a span of 11 bases. Germline-derived CDR1 and CDR2 are SGHAT and FQNNGV. This CDR3 has 14 residues. The CDR3 DNA reads as TGTGCCAGCAGCCGGCAGGGGCATAACTATGGCTACACCTTC. It is translated as CASSRQGHNYGYTF.

The V and J genes are TRBV7-9 and TRBJ1-1; D possibly corresponds to TRBD1 (5 bases). The CDR3 runs to 15 residues. Germline loops: CDR1 SEHNR, CDR2 FQNEAQ (reference sequence). V lost 6 bases, J lost 1 base, and 15 bases lay in between. CDR3 nucleotide sequence: TGTGCCAGCAGGGAGGGACCTAAGGGGAACACTGAAGCTTTCTTT. Amino acid sequence: CASREGPKGNTEAFF.

This clonotype was observed a handful of times. The J gene is TRBJ2-5, the V gene TRBV7-3, with 9 positions matching TRBD2. V shed 3 bases, J shed 4 bases, and the junction held 6 bases outside the gene matches. Germline lookup yields CDR1 SGHTA and CDR2 FQGTGA. This CDR3 spans 15 amino acids. For the CDR3, the DNA is TGTGCCAGCAGCTTGCGGGGGGGCAGAGCAGAGACCCAGTACTTC. Translating gives CASSLRGGRAETQYF.

As concerns this clonotype: One end of the junction fails to match germline, which may point to a read error. As DNA, the CDR3 is TGTGCCAGCAGCTTACCCGACAGGAACATCTTC. Its translation is CASSLPDRNIF. The chain couples TRBV7-9 to TRBJ2-1, with a tentative D call TRBD1 (6 bases). Looked up from germline, CDR1 is SEHNR and CDR2 is FQNEAQ (reference sequence). CDR3 length: 11 residues.

V is TRBV7-6 and J is TRBJ1-1; no firm D call. The CDR3 is 13 residues long. CDR1 and CDR2 (germline): SGHVS, FNYEAQ. The ends were cut back, 5 bases at V and 2 bases at J, with 9 bases in the middle. The CDR3 DNA reads TGTGCCAGCAGCCCAAGAACAAACACTGAAGCTTTCTTT. Its translation: CASSPRTNTEAFF.

J is TRBJ2-3 and V is TRBV7-2; possible D gene TRBD2, 6 bases. This CDR3 is built from 17 residues. Germline-derived CDR1 and CDR2 are SGHTA and FQGNSA. Trimming stripped 1 base from V and 3 bases from J, with 17 bases between. CDR3 nucleotides: TGTGCCAGCAGCTTAGTACGCCGCGCCGGGGGAACAGATACGCAGTATTTT. Residues: CASSLVRRAGGTDTQYF.

V is TRBV30 and J is TRBJ2-4, with 7 bases matching TRBD1. The CDR3 has 15 amino acids. Germline V gene lookup returns CDR1 GTSNPN and CDR2 SVGIG (reference sequence). The V and J ends lost 1 base and 1 base, in that order; junction bases with no gene match: 4. The CDR3 is CAWSEGARAKNIQYF. Written as DNA, the CDR3 is TGTGCCTGGAGTGAGGGGGCTCGGGCCAAAAACATTCAGTACTTC.

The chain combines TRBV29-1 with TRBJ1-1, with D perhaps TRBD1 (5 bases). Germline V gives CDR1 SQVTM, CDR2 ANQGSEA. V shed 7 bases and J shed 6 bases, with 9 bases lying between them. CDR3 size: 10 residues. The CDR3 region has the DNA TGCAGCGGGGGGGAGGCTGAAGCTTTCTTT. Protein: CSGGEAEAFF.

This clonotype occurred many times. The V gene is TRBV25-1, the J gene TRBJ1-5; D is uncertain. V was trimmed by 5 bases and J by 0 bases, leaving 2 bases between them. CDR3 length: 12 amino acids. Germline V gives CDR1 MGHDK, CDR2 SYGVNS. The CDR3 region is CASSHSNQPQHF. CDR3 bases: TGTGCCAGCAGTCATAGCAATCAGCCCCAGCATTTT.